A single sample gave rise to the 30 T cell receptor beta chains below, sequenced in a study of blood T cells in healthy people across ages. Alongside a J-beta primer mix, a sample-barcoded 5' primer served in a second PCR lasting about 7 to 12 cycles. MiXCR, run by TCRdb on the 5' RACE reads, gives a single entry per CDR3 protein. Of 870,000 or so distinct CDR3 sequences in the sample, around 30% were seen once. Sequencing used blood. These receptors came from a woman older than 75 in good health.

Many counts were recorded for this clonotype. The rearrangement joins TRBV12-3 or TRBV12-4 to TRBJ1-2, with 9 bases identical to TRBD1. The CDR3 contains 15 residues. After removal of 6 bases from V and 7 bases from J, the junction contained 12 bases not matched to a gene. The CDR3 DNA reads as TGTGCCAGCAGACCCGGGGACAGGGAAAGAGGTGGCTACACCTTC. Translated, it gives CASRPGDRERGGYTF.

This clonotype was seen at least ten times. Since a much larger clone is just one base distant, this may be a read error. The CDR3 sequence is CSGTEGSYEQYF. CDR3 coding DNA: TGCAGCGGGACAGAGGGCTCCTACGAGCAGTACTTC. The V gene is TRBV29-1, the J gene TRBJ2-7, with D possibly matching TRBD1 (6 bases). Germline V gene lookup returns CDR1 SQVTM and CDR2 ANQGSEA. The ends were cut back, 7 bases at V and 0 bases at J, with 10 bases in the middle. The CDR3 sequence is 12 residues long.

On this clonotype: Given a much more abundant clone one base away, this may be a read error. The V gene is TRBV28, the J gene TRBJ1-2; D gene unclear. Germline loops: CDR1 MDHEN, CDR2 SYDVKM. CDR3 length: 10 amino acids. In DNA, the CDR3 is TGTGTCAGCCGGGGTGTGGGCTACACCTTC. Protein: CVSRGVGYTF.

V gene TRBV14 combines with J gene TRBJ2-5, with a weak D call TRBD2 (5 bases). V gave up 3 bases and J gave up 5 bases, with 16 bases separating them. The CDR3 consists of 15 residues. Germline loops: CDR1 SGHDN, CDR2 FVKESK. As DNA, the CDR3 is TGTGCCAGCAGCCATTCTCTAGCTGGTCCCGAGACCCAGTACTTC. This translates into CASSHSLAGPETQYF.

The chain joins TRBV6-2 or TRBV6-3 to TRBJ2-1; D unclear. This CDR3 contains 12 residues. The germline V gene has CDR1 MNHEY and CDR2 SVGEGT. Trimming removed 3 bases at V and 9 bases at J, with 9 bases between. CDR3 DNA sequence: TGTGCCAGCAGTTATAAGTGGAGTGAGCAGTTCTTC. This gives the protein CASSYKWSEQFF.

This clonotype has ten or more counts. A read error is possible here, since a much larger clone lies one base away. Here the CDR3 DNA reads TGTGCCATCAGGGAGATAGGGACACAAGAGACCCAGTACTTC. It specifies CAIREIGTQETQYF. The chain links TRBV10-3 to TRBJ2-5, with D possibly being TRBD1 (6 bases). V dropped 6 bases and J dropped 2 bases, with 13 bases sitting between them. The CDR3 contains 14 residues. Germline V gene data show CDR1 as ENHRY and CDR2 as SYGVKD.

This clonotype showed up many times. The chain recombines TRBV3-1 with TRBJ1-2; D call uncertain. V lost 0 bases and J lost 5, with 7 bases in between. This CDR3 region has 13 residues. The germline gives CDR1 LGHDT, CDR2 YNNKEL (reference sequence). In DNA, the CDR3 is TGTGCCAGCAGCCAAGATCACGGATATGGCTACACCTTC. Translating gives CASSQDHGYGYTF.

In its sample, this clonotype was seen many times. This chain uses TRBV10-3 with TRBJ2-1; 7 bases are a match to TRBD1. With V trimmed by 3 bases and J by 14 bases, 10 bases remained unmatched. Germline V gene lookup returns CDR1 ENHRY and CDR2 SYGVKD. The length of the CDR3 is 13 residues. CDR3 bases: TGTGCCATCAGTGATGTGAGACCAACAGGGGAGTTCTTC. Translation: CAISDVRPTGEFF.

The chain combines TRBV7-8 with TRBJ2-3, with 12 bases identical to TRBD2. CDR1 and CDR2 (germline): SGHVS, FQNEAQ. With 2 bases clipped from V and 7 bases from J, the junction kept 1 base outside the gene matches. CDR3 size: 14 residues. The CDR3 reads CASSLLAGGYTQYF. CDR3 sequence (DNA): TGTGCCAGCAGCTTACTAGCGGGGGGGTATACGCAGTATTTT.

This clonotype was observed many times. This chain joins TRBV5-1 and TRBJ2-3; the D gene is possibly TRBD1 (5 bases). Trimming stripped 0 bases from V and 2 bases from J, with 10 bases between. Germline lookup yields CDR1 SGHRS and CDR2 YFSETQ. This CDR3 contains 15 residues. In DNA, the CDR3 is TGCGCCAGCAGCTTGGTGGCAGGGTACACAGATACGCAGTATTTT. Protein sequence: CASSLVAGYTDTQYF.

This chain connects TRBV20-1 to TRBJ1-5; 8 positions agree with TRBD1. Germline CDR1 reads DFQATT; CDR2 reads SNEGSKA (reference sequence). Trimming cost V 6 bases and J 5 bases; bases outside gene matches: 9. The CDR3 has 14 amino acids. The CDR3 DNA is TGCAGTGCCCGGGCTATACAGGGGGATCAGCCCCAGCATTTT. Protein sequence: CSARAIQGDQPQHF.

The chain uses TRBV9 and TRBJ2-5; the D gene is possibly TRBD2 (6 bases). The CDR3 loop spans 15 amino acids. Trimming cost V 3 bases and J 0 bases, with 12 bases left between them. Per the germline V gene, CDR1 is SGDLS and CDR2 is YYNGEE. As DNA, the CDR3 is TGTGCCAGCAGCGGACCCGGGGGATACCAAGAGACCCAGTACTTC. Its protein product is CASSGPGGYQETQYF.

This clonotype occurred many times. V usage is TRBV6-6 and J usage is TRBJ1-5; D not resolved. The V gene's germline CDR1 is MNHNY and CDR2 SVGAGI (reference sequence). V was shortened by 5 bases and J by 2 bases, with 4 bases between the two germline ends. CDR3 length equals 12 residues. The CDR3 sequence: CASSVGNQPQHF. CDR3 in DNA: TGTGCCAGCAGTGTGGGCAATCAGCCCCAGCATTTT.

The chain uses TRBV25-1 and TRBJ1-5; D possibly corresponds to TRBD1 (5 bases). Germline assignment: CDR1 MGHDK and CDR2 SYGVNS. The germline V and J ends were trimmed by 3 bases and 5 bases, with 26 bases remaining between them. The CDR3 runs to 19 residues. In DNA, the CDR3 is TGTGCCAGCAGTGATCGGTCGGCAGGGTTAGTGGCAACTTATCAGCCCCAGCATTTT. Amino acid sequence: CASSDRSAGLVATYQPQHF.

CDR3 coding DNA: TGTGCCAGCAGCTCAGAGGTCGCGAACACTGAAGCTTTCTTT. It yields the protein CASSSEVANTEAFF. V and J are TRBV11-2 and TRBJ1-1, with no clear D. Trimming cost V 4 bases and J 1 base, with 10 bases left between them. This CDR3 is built from 14 residues. From germline, CDR1 is SGHAT and CDR2 FQNNGV.

This clonotype came up many times. The chain employs TRBV15 and TRBJ2-3; no reliable D call. Trimming took 3 bases from V and 1 from J, leaving 11 bases between them. Germline V gene sequence: CDR1 LNHNV, CDR2 YYDKDF (reference sequence). The CDR3 is 15 residues long. The CDR3 here is CATSSSTYRTDTQYF. In DNA form, the CDR3 reads TGTGCCACCAGCAGTTCGACATACCGCACAGATACGCAGTATTTT.

In this sample, this clonotype turned up many times. The chain couples TRBV14 to TRBJ2-5, with D perhaps TRBD1 or TRBD2 (5 bases each). The V and J ends lost 2 bases and 1 base respectively, with 14 bases between them. This CDR3 has 16 residues. CDR1 SGHDN and CDR2 FVKESK come from the germline V gene. CDR3 loop: CASSQHRTGPQETQYF. The CDR3 nucleotides are TGTGCCAGCAGCCAACATCGAACGGGGCCCCAAGAGACCCAGTACTTC.

CDR3 loop: CASSRTLAIDTYNEQFF. The CDR3 DNA sequence: TGTGCCAGCAGTCGAACCTTAGCGATTGATACCTACAATGAGCAGTTCTTC. This chain connects TRBV6-1 to TRBJ2-1; D perhaps matches TRBD2 (5 bases). Germline assignment: CDR1 MNHNS and CDR2 SASEGT. The CDR3 covers 17 residues. Trimming took 5 bases from V and 2 from J, leaving 19 bases between them.

This clonotype showed up just a few times. Given a much more abundant clone one base away, this may be a read error. The chain has TRBV20-1 and TRBJ2-5; D is unresolved. This CDR3 region has 13 residues. Germline assignment: CDR1 DFQATT and CDR2 SNEGSKA (reference sequence). As DNA, the CDR3 is TGCAGTGCTAGACCCAGACTCCAAGAGATCCAGTACTTC. Its protein product is CSARPRLQEIQYF.

The chain uses TRBV7-9 and TRBJ2-1; TRBD1 matches 8 bases. The end of the DNA fits TRBJ2-7 better, so the J call may be wrong. The germline V gene encodes CDR1 SEHNR and CDR2 FQNEAQ (reference sequence). The CDR3 is 16 amino acids. The CDR3 reads CASSLEDQGALNEQYF. CDR3 nucleotides: TGTGCCAGCAGCTTAGAGGACCAGGGGGCCCTCAATGAGCAGTACTTC.

This clonotype was seen repeatedly, ten times or more. The gene calls are TRBV7-2 and TRBJ2-4; 7 bases match TRBD1. V lost 6 bases and J lost 2; bases outside the gene matches: 13. Looked up from germline, CDR1 is SGHTA and CDR2 is FQGNSA. The CDR3 sequence is 17 residues long. CDR3 protein: CASRRDGTVLTKNIQYF. CDR3 bases: TGTGCCAGCAGGAGAGACGGGACAGTTTTAACCAAAAACATTCAGTACTTC.

In the case of this clonotype: Given a much more abundant clone one base away, this may be a read error. This chain uses TRBV5-1 with TRBJ2-1; 9 bases agree with TRBD1. J was trimmed by 6 bases and V by 4 bases; bases with no gene match: 8. The CDR3 length is 15 residues. Germline V gene lookup returns CDR1 SGHRS and CDR2 YFSETQ. The CDR3 reads CASSTGTGQSNEQFF. CDR3 nucleotide sequence: TGCGCCAGCAGCACAGGGACAGGGCAGAGCAATGAGCAGTTCTTC.

This clonotype was picked up many times. The chain is built from TRBV11-2 and TRBJ1-2; no definite D call. This CDR3 contains 15 residues. V lost 5 bases, J lost 2 bases, and 15 bases lay in between. Germline CDR1 is SGHAT and CDR2 is FQNNGV. The CDR3 DNA reads TGTGCCAGCAGCCCACGACAAGGGTCAAACTATGGCTACACCTTC. The encoded protein is CASSPRQGSNYGYTF.

In this sample, this clonotype turned up many times. The J gene is TRBJ2-7, the V gene TRBV7-2; 7 nucleotides align to TRBD1. CDR1 SGHTA and CDR2 FQGNSA come from the germline V gene. Unmatched junction bases numbered 12, after V lost 5 bases and J lost 2 bases. The CDR3 consists of 16 residues. The CDR3 nucleotides are TGTGCCAGCAGCCCCCAGCGCAACAGGGGCGCCTACGAGCAGTACTTC. As protein: CASSPQRNRGAYEQYF.

On this clonotype itself: Since no conserved phenylalanine or tryptophan closes the CDR3, a read error is the likely cause. The CDR3 sequence is CASSELGQETQYS. The CDR3 DNA follows: TGTGCCAGCAGCGAATTAGGCCAAGAGACCCAGTACTCC. This chain joins TRBV5-5 and TRBJ2-5, with no clear D. Trimming shortened V by 4 bases and J by 1 base, and 8 bases separated the two germline ends. The CDR3 spans 13 residues. Germline CDR1 is SGHKS and CDR2 is YYEKEE (reference sequence).

This clonotype was counted between two and nine times. J is TRBJ2-5 and V is TRBV6-2 or TRBV6-3, with 10 nucleotides matching TRBD1. J gave up 6 bases and V 10 bases, and 11 bases lay outside the gene matches. CDR1 and CDR2 (germline): MNHEY, SVGEGT. CDR3 length equals 14 residues. The CDR3 nucleotides are TGTGCCACCATAAGGGGGACAGGGGCGAAGACCCAGTACTTC. This sequence encodes CATIRGTGAKTQYF.

Many counts were recorded for this clonotype. The chain is built from TRBV9 and TRBJ2-3, with 8 bases identical to TRBD1. The CDR3 covers 15 residues. The junction had 8 bases not matched to a gene; V was cut back by 3 bases and J by 5 bases. CDR1 is SGDLS and CDR2 is YYNGEE in the germline V gene. CDR3 residues: CASSDLDRAEDTQYF. CDR3 DNA: TGTGCCAGCAGCGACCTGGACAGGGCGGAAGATACGCAGTATTTT.

This clonotype was seen many times. CDR3: CSALHLAELYEQYF. The CDR3 DNA reads TGCAGTGCTCTTCACCTAGCGGAACTCTACGAGCAGTACTTC. V gene TRBV20-1 combines with J gene TRBJ2-7, with 7 positions matching TRBD2. Germline loops: CDR1 DFQATT, CDR2 SNEGSKA (reference sequence). CDR3 length: 14 residues. J gave up 3 bases and V 5 bases, and 10 bases lay outside the gene matches.

In its sample, this clonotype was seen many times. The chain carries TRBV6-1 and TRBJ1-1; possibly TRBD1 for D (6 bases). This CDR3 comprises 14 residues. Trimming cost V 6 bases and J 4 bases, with 15 bases left between them. Germline assignment: CDR1 MNHNS and CDR2 SASEGT. The CDR3 DNA sequence: TGTGCCAGCAGCATAGGGGGTTGGGGCACTGAAGCTTTCTTT. Protein product: CASSIGGWGTEAFF.

The rearrangement joins TRBV19 to TRBJ1-1, with D maybe TRBD1 (5 bases). The germline V gene encodes CDR1 LNHDA and CDR2 SQIVND (reference sequence). Trimming took 3 bases from V and 10 from J, leaving 18 bases between them. The CDR3 is made up of 14 amino acids. CDR3 amino acids: CASSILREVRGAFF. The CDR3 coding sequence is TGTGCCAGTAGTATTCTCAGGGAGGTTCGCGGAGCTTTCTTT. Full variable domain (remainder filled in from reference TRBV19 and TRBJ1-1): DGGITQSPKYLFRKEGQNVTLSCEQNLNHDAMYWYRQDPGQGLRLIYYSQIVNDFQKGDIAEGYSVSREKKESFPLTVTSAQKNPTAFYLCASSILREVRGAFFGQGTRLTVV.